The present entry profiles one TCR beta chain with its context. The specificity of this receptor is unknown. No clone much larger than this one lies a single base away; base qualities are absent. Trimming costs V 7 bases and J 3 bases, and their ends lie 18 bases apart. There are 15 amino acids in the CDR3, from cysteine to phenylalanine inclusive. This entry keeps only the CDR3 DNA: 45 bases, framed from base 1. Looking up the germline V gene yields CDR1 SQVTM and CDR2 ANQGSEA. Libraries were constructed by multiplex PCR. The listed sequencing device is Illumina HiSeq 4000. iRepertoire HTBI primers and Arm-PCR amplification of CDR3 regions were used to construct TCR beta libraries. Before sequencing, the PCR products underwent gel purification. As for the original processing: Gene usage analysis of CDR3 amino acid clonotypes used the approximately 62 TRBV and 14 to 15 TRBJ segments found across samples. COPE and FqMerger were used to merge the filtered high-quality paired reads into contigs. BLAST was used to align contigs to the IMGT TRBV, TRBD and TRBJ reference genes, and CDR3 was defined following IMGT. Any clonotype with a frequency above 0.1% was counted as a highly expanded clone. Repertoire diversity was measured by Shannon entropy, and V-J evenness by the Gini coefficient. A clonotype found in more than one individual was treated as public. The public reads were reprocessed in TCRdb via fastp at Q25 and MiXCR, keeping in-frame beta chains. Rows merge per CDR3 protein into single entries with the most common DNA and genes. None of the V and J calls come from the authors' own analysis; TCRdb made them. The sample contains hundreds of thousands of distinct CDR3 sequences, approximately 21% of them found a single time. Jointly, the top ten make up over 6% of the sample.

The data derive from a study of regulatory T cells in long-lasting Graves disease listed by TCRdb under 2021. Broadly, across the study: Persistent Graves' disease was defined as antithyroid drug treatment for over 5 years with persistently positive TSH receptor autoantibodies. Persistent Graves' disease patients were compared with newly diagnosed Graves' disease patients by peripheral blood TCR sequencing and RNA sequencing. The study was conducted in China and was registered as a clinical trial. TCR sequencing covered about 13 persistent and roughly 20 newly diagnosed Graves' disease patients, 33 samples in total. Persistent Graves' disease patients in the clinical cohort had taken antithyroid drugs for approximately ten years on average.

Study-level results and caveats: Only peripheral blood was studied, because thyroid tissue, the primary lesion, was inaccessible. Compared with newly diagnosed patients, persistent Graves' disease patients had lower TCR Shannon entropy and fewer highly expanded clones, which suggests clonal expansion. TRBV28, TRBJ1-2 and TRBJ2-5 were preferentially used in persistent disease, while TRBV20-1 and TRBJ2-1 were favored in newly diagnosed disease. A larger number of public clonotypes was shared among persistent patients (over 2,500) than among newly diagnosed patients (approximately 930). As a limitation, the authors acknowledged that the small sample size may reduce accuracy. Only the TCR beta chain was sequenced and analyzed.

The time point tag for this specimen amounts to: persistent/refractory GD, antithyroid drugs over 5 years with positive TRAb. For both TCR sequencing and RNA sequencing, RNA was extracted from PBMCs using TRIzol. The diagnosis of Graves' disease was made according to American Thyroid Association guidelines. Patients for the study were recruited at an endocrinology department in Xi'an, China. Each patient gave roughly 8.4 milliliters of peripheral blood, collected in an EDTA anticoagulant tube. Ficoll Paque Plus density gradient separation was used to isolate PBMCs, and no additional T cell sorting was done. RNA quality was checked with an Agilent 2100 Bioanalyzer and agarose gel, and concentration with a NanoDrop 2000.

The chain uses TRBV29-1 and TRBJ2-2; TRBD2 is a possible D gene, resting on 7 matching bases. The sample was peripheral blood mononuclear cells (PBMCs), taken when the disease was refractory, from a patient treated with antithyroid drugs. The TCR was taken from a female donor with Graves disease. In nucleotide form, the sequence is TGCAGCGCTGACCCCGGGGGGCTCTACACCGGGGAGCTGTTTTTT. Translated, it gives CSADPGGLYTGELFF.